This T cell receptor beta chain stems from a study of identical twins. This clonotype was counted at least ten times. TCRdb used MiXCR to reprocess the 5' RACE reads, holding one entry per CDR3 protein. The profile shows roughly 230,000 distinct CDR3 sequences, approximately 8.3% of them singletons. Germline V lookup: CDR1 DFQATT, CDR2 SNEGSKA (reference sequence). The CDR3 has 16 amino acids. V lost 3 bases to trimming and J lost 3 bases, with 20 bases between them. In addition, the sample was reused for a study of yellow fever vaccine responses in identical twins.

The rearrangement uses TRBV20-1 and TRBJ2-5, with D possibly being TRBD2 (6 bases). The sample was CD8+ T cells sorted from blood. This receptor was obtained from a woman aged 18 to 35 in good health. DNA for the CDR3: TGCAGTGCTAGTCTACCCGAGGACTACGGAGAAGAGACCCAGTACTTC. This translates into CSASLPEDYGEETQYF.